This T cell receptor beta chain is drawn from a study of T cell clonotyping in hematopoietic cell transplantation. Findings and caveats of the study: Broader posttransplant TCR repertoire diversity was predicted by graft donor and pretransplant recipient Inverse Simpson Index values. No sorting was done, leaving CD4 and CD8 contributions mixed. At the given depth, recipient repertoires were over 95% de novo clonotypes. Pathologically expanded recipient clonotypes increased progressively from day 30 to day 180 as diversity fell.

Germline V gene sequence: CDR1 MNHEY, CDR2 SMNVEV (reference sequence). With 6 bases clipped from V and 6 bases from J, the junction kept 7 bases outside the gene matches. The CDR3 is 13 amino acids. This clone appeared once. What it binds is not known. The assay was immunoSEQ multiplex PCR, and TCRdb's table has in-frame clones only and misses some. The repertoire holds approximately 70,000 clones, with about 93% as singletons. This chain joins TRBV27 and TRBJ1-2; 7 bases line up with TRBD1. Material for sequencing was peripheral blood mononuclear cells. The receptor's source is a man aged 45 to 65 in good health. Some clones in this sample may be carry-over from other donors' samples. The CDR3 here is CASRQGTEDGYTF. CDR3 coding DNA: TGTGCCAGCAGACAGGGGACAGAAGATGGCTACACCTTC.